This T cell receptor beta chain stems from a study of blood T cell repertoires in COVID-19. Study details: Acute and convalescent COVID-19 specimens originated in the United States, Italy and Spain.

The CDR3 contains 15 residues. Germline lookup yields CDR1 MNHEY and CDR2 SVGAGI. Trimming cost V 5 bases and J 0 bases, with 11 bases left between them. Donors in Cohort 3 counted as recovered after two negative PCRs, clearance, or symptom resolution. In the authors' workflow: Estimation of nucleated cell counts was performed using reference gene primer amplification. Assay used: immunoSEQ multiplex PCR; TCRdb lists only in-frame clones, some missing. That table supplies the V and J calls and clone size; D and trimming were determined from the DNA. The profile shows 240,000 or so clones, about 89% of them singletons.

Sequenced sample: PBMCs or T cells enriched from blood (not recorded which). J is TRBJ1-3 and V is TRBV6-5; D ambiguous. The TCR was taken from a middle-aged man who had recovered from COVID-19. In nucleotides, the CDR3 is TGTGCCAGCAGTCCTACCCAAACCTCTGGAAACACCATATATTTT. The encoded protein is CASSPTQTSGNTIYF.